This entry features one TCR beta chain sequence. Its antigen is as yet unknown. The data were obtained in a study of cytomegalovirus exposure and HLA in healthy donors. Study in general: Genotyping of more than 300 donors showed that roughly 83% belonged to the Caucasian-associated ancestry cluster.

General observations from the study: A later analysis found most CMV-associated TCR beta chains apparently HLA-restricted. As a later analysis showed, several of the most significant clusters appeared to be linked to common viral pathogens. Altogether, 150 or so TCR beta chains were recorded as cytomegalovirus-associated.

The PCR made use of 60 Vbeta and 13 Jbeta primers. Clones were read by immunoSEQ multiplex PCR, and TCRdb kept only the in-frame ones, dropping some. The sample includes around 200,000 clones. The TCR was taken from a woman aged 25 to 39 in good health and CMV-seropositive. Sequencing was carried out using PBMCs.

DNA of the CDR3: TGTGCCAGCAGCGAGAACCGGGACAGATCATACGAGCAGTACTTC. Its protein is CASSENRDRSYEQYF. This chain links TRBV7-8 with TRBJ2-7; 7 bases fit TRBD1. Per the germline V gene, CDR1 is SGHVS and CDR2 is FQNEAQ. J gave up 4 bases and V 5 bases, and 11 bases lay outside the gene matches. The CDR3 is 15 residues long. The variable domain in full, with the rest retrieved from reference TRBV7-8 and TRBJ2-7, is GAGVSQSPRYKVAKRGQDVALRCDPISGHVSLFWYQQALGQGPEFLTYFQNEAQLDKSGLPSDRFFAERPEGSVSTLKIQRTQQEDSAVYLCASSENRDRSYEQYFGPGTRLTVT.